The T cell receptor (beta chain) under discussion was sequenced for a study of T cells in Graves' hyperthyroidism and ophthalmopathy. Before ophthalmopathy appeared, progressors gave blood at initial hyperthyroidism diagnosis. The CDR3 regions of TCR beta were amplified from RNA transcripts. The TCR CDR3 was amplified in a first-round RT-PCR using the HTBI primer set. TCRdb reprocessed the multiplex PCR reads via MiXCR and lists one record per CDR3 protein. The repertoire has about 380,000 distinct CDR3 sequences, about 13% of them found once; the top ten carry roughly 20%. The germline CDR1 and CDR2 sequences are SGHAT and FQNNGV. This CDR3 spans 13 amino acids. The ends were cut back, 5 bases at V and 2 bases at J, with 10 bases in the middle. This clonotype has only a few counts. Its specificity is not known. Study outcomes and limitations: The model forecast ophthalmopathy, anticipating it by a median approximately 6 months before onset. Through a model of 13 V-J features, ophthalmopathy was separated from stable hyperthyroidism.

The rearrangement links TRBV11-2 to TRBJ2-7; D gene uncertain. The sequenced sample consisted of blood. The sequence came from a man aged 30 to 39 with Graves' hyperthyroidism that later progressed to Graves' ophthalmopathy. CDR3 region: CASSVTRAYEQYF. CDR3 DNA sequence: TGTGCCAGCAGCGTGACACGGGCCTACGAGCAGTACTTC.